This T cell receptor beta chain was observed in a study of T cells after yellow fever vaccination. Study information: Any fraction with a low cell number was prepared using SMART-Seq v4 Ultra Low Input.

Findings and limits, study-wide: After the booster, approximately 95% of CD4 and roughly nine tenths of CD8 primary-response clones were re-detected. A small share of clonotypes appeared in both CD4 and CD8 compartments.

The germline CDR1 and CDR2 sequences are PRHDT and FYEKMQ (reference sequence). There are 17 residues in the CDR3. The V and J ends lost 5 bases and 3 bases, in that order; junction bases with no gene match: 12. This clonotype has at least ten counts. The antigen is unknown. From the 5' RACE reads, TCRdb called clonotypes with MiXCR, one entry per CDR3 protein. The data hold fewer than 150,000 distinct CDR3 sequences, with more than 6% observed a single time. The chain is built from TRBV13 and TRBJ2-2; the match to TRBD2 covers 7 bases. Here the sequenced sample was CD4+ T cells sorted from PBMCs, taken 5 days after the yellow fever booster vaccination. This clonotype was sampled from a man aged 25 to 40 who received the YFV17D yellow fever vaccine. The CDR3 region is CASSTSISGIYTGELFF. The CDR3 nucleotides read TGTGCCAGCAGCACATCGATAAGCGGGATATACACCGGGGAGCTGTTTTTT.